The sequence of this TCR beta chain was determined in a study of neurological immune-mediated disorders. V gave up 3 bases and J gave up 4 bases, with 21 bases separating them. Germline CDR1 DFQATT, CDR2 SNEGSKA (reference sequence). The CDR3 spans 16 residues. This clonotype was counted many times. Antigen: not known. General study points: Whereas HTLV-1-associated myelopathy showed the most TCR clonal expansion, multiple sclerosis showed the least, with levels below those of healthy controls.

TCRdb redid the calling of the 5' RACE reads with MiXCR, one entry per CDR3 protein. The table lists about 65,000 distinct CDR3 sequences, 4.1% of them singletons. This receptor was obtained from a man aged 50 to 59 with multiple sclerosis. The chain has TRBV20-1 and TRBJ1-2, with a possible D match to TRBD1 (5 bases). The sequenced material came from PBMCs. CDR3: CSASAFGVTAGYGYTF. DNA of the CDR3: TGCAGTGCTAGTGCGTTTGGCGTGACAGCTGGCTATGGCTACACCTTC.